Below are 27 T cell receptor beta chains sequenced from a single sample in a study of blood T cells in healthy people across ages. Combining a sample-barcoded 5' primer with a J-beta primer mix, a second PCR ran for 7 to 11 cycles. TCRdb re-called the 5' RACE reads with MiXCR, one entry per CDR3 protein. The sample contains fewer than 800,000 distinct CDR3 sequences, roughly 25% of which appear only once. This sample was also put to use in a study of T cells of mothers and their children.

Sequenced input: blood. These receptors were taken from a boy younger than 18 in good health.

A few counts support this clonotype. The chain combines TRBV27 with TRBJ2-1; 8 bases map to TRBD2. The germline V gene has CDR1 MNHEY and CDR2 SMNVEV (reference sequence). The CDR3 covers 14 residues. V was clipped by 2 bases and J by 6 bases; unmatched bases: 3. Here the CDR3 DNA reads TGTGCCAGCAGTTTAGATCTAGCGGGCAATGAGCAGTTCTTC. It specifies CASSLDLAGNEQFF.

V gene TRBV2 combines with J gene TRBJ2-5, with 9 bases lining up with TRBD1. The better agreement between TRBJ2-7 and the DNA end casts doubt on the J call. There are 11 residues in the CDR3. Germline V gene data show CDR1 as SNHLY and CDR2 as FYNNEI. The CDR3 DNA is TGTGGGCGGACAGGGGCCTACGAGCAGTACTTC. It specifies CGRTGAYEQYF.

For the CDR3, the DNA is TGCGCCAGCAGCCACACTGGGACTAGCTACGAGCAGTACTTC. Protein: CASSHTGTSYEQYF. V and J are TRBV4-1 and TRBJ2-7; 8 positions match TRBD2. In germline, CDR1 is MGHRA, CDR2 YSYEKL. This CDR3 is built from 14 residues. Trimming took 3 bases from V and 3 from J; bases not matched to a gene: 4.

A few counts support this clonotype. The chain couples TRBV5-1 to TRBJ2-2, with D hard to call. CDR3 length: 12 residues. Germline loops: CDR1 SGHRS, CDR2 YFSETQ. V gave up 1 base and J gave up 7 bases, with 5 bases separating them. Here the CDR3 reads CASSLMLGELFF. The DNA of the CDR3 is TGCGCCAGCAGCTTGATGCTCGGGGAGCTGTTTTTT.

This clonotype was picked up a small number of times. An end of the junction does not agree with germline; a read error may underlie this. The rearrangement joins TRBV5-1 to TRBJ2-1, with TRBD2 matching 7 bases. The CDR3 sequence is 16 residues long. CDR1 is SGHRS and CDR2 is YFSETQ in the germline V gene. CDR3 residues: CASSLVRGSSYNERFF. DNA of the CDR3: TGCGCCAGCAGCTTGGTTCGCGGGAGCTCCTACAATGAGCGGTTCTTC.

This clonotype was counted between two and nine times. V is TRBV25-1 and J is TRBJ1-4; the match to TRBD1 covers 10 bases. The germline V gene has CDR1 MGHDK and CDR2 SYGVNS. J lost 8 bases, V lost 9 bases, and 15 bases had no gene match. The CDR3 is made up of 16 amino acids. The CDR3 DNA is TGTGCCAGTAGCGGGGACAGGGGACTCTTGGGGGAAAAACTGTTTTTT. Translating it yields CASSGDRGLLGEKLFF.

The rearrangement uses TRBV28 and TRBJ2-5; D gene ambiguous. V lost 5 bases to trimming and J lost 2 bases, with 15 bases between them. This CDR3 comprises 15 residues. The V gene's germline CDR1 is MDHEN and CDR2 SYDVKM. Here the CDR3 reads CASSPPLAAQETQYF. The CDR3 DNA follows: TGTGCCAGCAGTCCCCCTTTAGCAGCACAAGAGACCCAGTACTTC. The variable domain in full, with the rest retrieved from reference TRBV28 and TRBJ2-5, is DVKVTQSSRYLVKRTGEKVFLECVQDMDHENMFWYRQDPGLGLRLIYFSYDVKMKEKGDIPEGYSVSREKKERFSLILESASTNQTSMYLCASSPPLAAQETQYFGPGTRLLVL.

This clonotype was observed a few times. The chain is built from TRBV12-3 or TRBV12-4 and TRBJ2-3; D possibly corresponds to TRBD2 (6 bases). V was cut by 5 bases and J by 4 bases, with 16 bases left in between. The CDR3 runs to 15 residues. CDR3 amino acids: CASSVTDRDSDTQYF. Here the CDR3 DNA reads TGTGCCAGCAGTGTCACCGACCGGGACTCAGATACGCAGTATTTT.

The count of this clonotype is one. The chain carries TRBV7-2 and TRBJ2-3; D remains ambiguous. The CDR3 length is 12 residues. V lost 4 bases, J lost 7 bases, and 9 bases lay in between. Germline CDR1 reads SGHTA; CDR2 reads FQGNSA. Written as DNA, the CDR3 is TGTGCCAGCAGCTCTGGCCCCAATACGCAGTATTTT. Encoded protein: CASSSGPNTQYF.

In this sample, this clonotype turned up a few times. It is likely a read error, because the conserved phenylalanine at the end of the CDR3 is missing. This sequence joins TRBV5-1 and TRBJ2-5, with unresolved D. This CDR3 has 15 amino acids. CDR1 and CDR2 (germline): SGHRS, YFSETQ. Between the trimmed V and J ends, which lost 4 bases and 0 bases, there was a span of 13 bases. The CDR3 bases are TGCGCCAGCAGCCTAACAGCACCCTACCAAGAGACCCAGTACTCC. Translation: CASSLTAPYQETQYS.

This clonotype showed up many times. The chain couples TRBV28 to TRBJ1-2, with D possibly TRBD1 on 5 matching bases. The germline gives CDR1 MDHEN, CDR2 SYDVKM. The CDR3 length is 12 residues. V gave up 4 bases and J gave up 6 bases, with 9 bases separating them. CDR3: CASSSTGNGYTF. The CDR3 DNA follows: TGTGCCAGCAGTTCAACAGGAAATGGCTACACCTTC.

In regard to this clonotype: The junction does not match germline at one end; this may be a read error. The rearrangement uses TRBV7-9 and TRBJ1-1, with a weak D call TRBD1 (6 bases). CDR3 length equals 16 residues. Germline CDR1 reads SEHNR; CDR2 reads FQNEAQ (reference sequence). DNA of the CDR3: TGTGCCAGCAGCTTATTGATCGGACAGACAAACACTGAAGCCTTCTTT. Translated, it gives CASSLLIGQTNTEAFF.

This chain connects TRBV6-5 to TRBJ2-1; D possibly corresponds to TRBD2 (5 bases). The last part of the DNA fits TRBJ2-5 better; the J call may be wrong. The V gene's germline CDR1 is MNHEY and CDR2 SVGAGI. The length of the CDR3 is 15 residues. In DNA, the CDR3 is TGTGCCAGCAGTTACTCGATTGGGAGAATGGAGACCCAGTACTTC. It translates to CASSYSIGRMETQYF.

The chain's CDR3 is CASRLRQGVGYTF. In DNA form, the CDR3 reads TGTGCCAGCAGACTTAGACAGGGAGTTGGCTACACCTTC. The chain couples TRBV28 to TRBJ1-2, with 7 bases aligning to TRBD1. V gave up 6 bases and J gave up 7 bases; unmatched junction bases: 8. This CDR3 comprises 13 residues. CDR1 is MDHEN and CDR2 is SYDVKM in the germline V gene.

This clonotype was seen more than once but under ten times. The chain joins TRBV7-9 to TRBJ1-5; TRBD1 might be the D (6 bases). Germline-derived CDR1 and CDR2 are SEHNR and FQNEAQ (reference sequence). The V end lost 1 base, the J end lost 3 bases, and 19 bases lay between the germline ends. The CDR3 covers 18 residues. CDR3 region: CASSLVRGDTGLNQPQHF. CDR3 coding DNA: TGTGCCAGCAGCTTAGTCCGAGGCGATACAGGGCTCAATCAGCCCCAGCATTTT. Full variable domain (remainder filled in from reference TRBV7-9 and TRBJ1-5): DTGVSQNPRHKITKRGQNVTFRCDPISEHNRLYWYRQTLGQGPEFLTYFQNEAQLEKSRLLSDRFSAERPKGSFSTLEIQRTEQGDSAMYLCASSLVRGDTGLNQPQHFGDGTRLSIL.

The chain carries TRBV20-1 and TRBJ2-5; 8 nucleotides align to TRBD2. The CDR3 extends over 14 amino acids. Germline assignment: CDR1 DFQATT and CDR2 SNEGSKA (reference sequence). The junction had 8 bases not matched to a gene; V was cut back by 3 bases and J by 5 bases. Written as DNA, the CDR3 is TGCAGTGCTAGGGTCTCGGGGGGGCTGGAGACCCAGTACTTC. Translation gives CSARVSGGLETQYF.

The chain couples TRBV10-2 to TRBJ2-2; D gene unclear. The CDR3 has 13 amino acids. V was clipped by 7 bases and J by 0 bases, with 6 bases between them. The V gene's germline CDR1 is WSHSY and CDR2 SAAADI. CDR3 DNA sequence: TGCGCCAGCACTGCGACGAACACCGGGGAGCTGTTTTTT. It is translated as CASTATNTGELFF.

A few counts support this clonotype. The chain links TRBV7-8 to TRBJ2-2, with 8 bases identical to TRBD1. The CDR3 contains 15 residues. Germline values: CDR1 SGHVS, CDR2 FQNEAQ. J was trimmed by 4 bases and V by 3 bases; bases with no gene match: 4. CDR3 DNA: TGTGCCAGCAGCTTTCGGACAGGGTTCACCGGGGAGCTGTTTTTT. This encodes CASSFRTGFTGELFF.

The chain recombines TRBV5-1 with TRBJ2-7; 11 bases fit TRBD1. CDR1 SGHRS and CDR2 YFSETQ come from the germline V gene. The CDR3 totals 14 residues. Trimming cost V 2 bases and J 5 bases; bases outside gene matches: 3. Here the CDR3 reads CASSFRDRGDEQYF. The CDR3 DNA is TGCGCCAGCAGCTTCAGGGACAGGGGGGACGAGCAGTACTTC.

J is TRBJ2-3 and V is TRBV2; TRBD1 or TRBD2 may be the D gene (5 bases each). Germline V gene sequence: CDR1 SNHLY, CDR2 FYNNEI. V gave up 10 bases and J gave up 1 base, with 15 bases separating them. The CDR3 is 14 residues long. CDR3 sequence (DNA): TGTGCCACCCTCCGGGACGGGGGCACAGATACGCAGTATTTT. It specifies CATLRDGGTDTQYF.

The rearrangement joins TRBV6-5 to TRBJ1-1; no definite D call. CDR1 MNHEY and CDR2 SVGAGI come from the germline V gene. CDR3 length: 11 amino acids. Deletions cut 3 bases from V and 6 bases from J, with 5 bases between. CDR3 amino acids: CASSYNSEAFF. DNA for the CDR3: TGTGCCAGCAGTTATAACTCTGAAGCTTTCTTT.

The chain couples TRBV27 to TRBJ2-3; D remains ambiguous. The CDR3 covers 15 residues. V gave up 2 bases and J gave up 0 bases, with 9 bases separating them. Germline V gene sequence: CDR1 MNHEY, CDR2 SMNVEV (reference sequence). CDR3 coding DNA: TGTGCCAGCAGTTTAAGCGTCGCTAGCACAGATACGCAGTATTTT. It translates to CASSLSVASTDTQYF.

V is TRBV10-3 and J is TRBJ1-4; D gene uncertain. Trimming pared 10 bases from V and 7 bases from J, leaving 16 bases between. Germline CDR1 and CDR2: ENHRY and SYGVKD. The length of the CDR3 is 13 residues. The CDR3 nucleotides read TGTGCCACTAGGCCCCCCACGGTTGAAAAACTGTTTTTT. Its translation: CATRPPTVEKLFF.

The CDR3 bases are TGTGCCACCGGGACAGGGGCTATCTATGGCTACACCTTC. This encodes CATGTGAIYGYTF. V and J are TRBV19 and TRBJ1-2; 10 nucleotides line up with TRBD1. This CDR3 has 13 residues. J was trimmed by 4 bases and V by 10 bases; bases with no gene match: 6. Per the germline V gene, CDR1 is LNHDA and CDR2 is SQIVND (reference sequence).

The rearrangement uses TRBV5-1 and TRBJ2-7, with 8 bases matching TRBD1. Germline V CDR1 and CDR2: SGHRS, YFSETQ. Losses at the gene ends were 5 bases for V and 2 bases for J; bases not matched to a gene: 9. The CDR3 is 15 residues long. CDR3 sequence reads: CASSSGRTGTYEQYF. The CDR3 region has the DNA TGCGCCAGCAGTTCGGGGCGGACAGGGACCTACGAGCAGTACTTC. The full variable domain, in which reference TRBV5-1 and TRBJ2-7 provide the parts outside the CDR3, is KAGVTQTPRYLIKTRGQQVTLSCSPISGHRSVSWYQQTPGQGLQFLFEYFSETQRNKGNFPGRFSGRQFSNSRSEMNVSTLELGDSALYLCASSSGRTGTYEQYFGPGTRLTVT.

For the CDR3, the DNA is TGTGCCAGCAGAGACCAGGAGGGACGGAAGGACGAGCAGTACTTC. Translating gives CASRDQEGRKDEQYF. The chain has TRBV27 and TRBJ2-5; tentative D call: TRBD2 (6 bases). The J call is in doubt because the DNA end fits TRBJ2-7 better. The CDR3 spans 15 residues. Per the germline V gene, CDR1 is MNHEY and CDR2 is SMNVEV (reference sequence).

This clonotype has just a few counts. The V call is TRBV10-3, the J call TRBJ2-5; TRBD1 agrees at 8 bases. Germline-derived CDR1 and CDR2 are ENHRY and SYGVKD. CDR3 length: 13 residues. The V gene end was trimmed by 6 bases and the J gene end by 5 bases; junction bases not matched to a gene: 5. The CDR3 DNA is TGTGCCATCAGGGGACAGGCCGGGGAGACCCAGTACTTC. Amino acid sequence: CAIRGQAGETQYF.